The source of this TCR beta chain is a study of shared T cell receptors in the human thymus. The CDR3 consists of 18 residues. CDR1 is LGHNA, CDR2 YSLEER, per germline. V gave up 1 base and J gave up 3 bases; unmatched junction bases: 11. Generated by immunoSEQ multiplex PCR, the TCRdb table keeps only in-frame clones and is missing some. Among about 730,000 clones, approximately 85% were seen once, and the ten largest hold around 0.0094%. These data also featured in a second study, about human thymus T cells. From that report: Resections that were taken during corrective heart surgery supplied the thymus tissue. Thymic repertoires from unrelated individuals overlapped highly, related research reported.

The TCR was taken from a girl less than two years old with a congenital heart defect. The sample comprised thymocytes. The rearrangement links TRBV4-3 to TRBJ1-2, with 10 bases matching TRBD1. In DNA form, the CDR3 reads TGCGCCAGCAGCCAAGTGGTCGGGACAGGGGCGAAGGACTATGGCTACACCTTC. Amino acid sequence: CASSQVVGTGAKDYGYTF.